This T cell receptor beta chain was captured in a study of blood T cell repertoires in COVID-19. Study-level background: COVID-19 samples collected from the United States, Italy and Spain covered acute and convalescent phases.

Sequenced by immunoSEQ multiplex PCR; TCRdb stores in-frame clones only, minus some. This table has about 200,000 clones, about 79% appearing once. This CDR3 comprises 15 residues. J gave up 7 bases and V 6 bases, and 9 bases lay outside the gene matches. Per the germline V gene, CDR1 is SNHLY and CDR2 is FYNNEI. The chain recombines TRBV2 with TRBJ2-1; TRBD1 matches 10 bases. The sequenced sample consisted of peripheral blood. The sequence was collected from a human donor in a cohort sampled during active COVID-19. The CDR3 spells CASRVNRDRGNEQFF. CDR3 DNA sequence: TGTGCCAGCAGAGTAAACCGGGACAGGGGTAATGAGCAGTTCTTC.